The following is a T cell receptor (beta chain) sequence with its context. These data originate in a study of control samples from healthy donors and cancer patients. Clones were sequenced by immunoSEQ multiplex PCR, and TCRdb holds only the in-frame ones, with some missing. The sample includes about 150,000 clones, roughly 93% of them seen just once. The germline V gene has CDR1 GTSNPN and CDR2 SVGIG (reference sequence). V was trimmed by 5 bases and J by 6 bases, leaving 16 bases between them. The CDR3 sequence is 13 residues long. The clonotype comes from a man aged 18 to 30 in good health. Specimen: blood. The chain employs TRBV30 and TRBJ1-1, with D maybe TRBD1 (6 bases). The CDR3, as DNA: TGTGCCTGGGACCGCTCAGGGGATCCTGAAGCTTTCTTT. Its translation is CAWDRSGDPEAFF.